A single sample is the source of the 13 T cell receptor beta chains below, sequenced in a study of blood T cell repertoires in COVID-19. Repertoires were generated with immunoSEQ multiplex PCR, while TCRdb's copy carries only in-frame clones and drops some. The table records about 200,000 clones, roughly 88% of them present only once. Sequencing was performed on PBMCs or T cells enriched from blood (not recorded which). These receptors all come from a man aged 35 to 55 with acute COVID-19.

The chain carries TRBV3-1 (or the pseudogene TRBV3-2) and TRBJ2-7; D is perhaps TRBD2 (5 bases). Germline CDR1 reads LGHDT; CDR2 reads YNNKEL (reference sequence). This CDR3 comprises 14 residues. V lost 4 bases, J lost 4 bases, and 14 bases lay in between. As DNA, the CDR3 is TGTGCCAGCAGCCCGACGGTGGGAGAGTACGAGCAGTACTTC. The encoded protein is CASSPTVGEYEQYF.

The CDR3 spells CASSLLAFALGANVLTF. The DNA for the CDR3 is TGTGCCAGCAGCTTGCTGGCTTTCGCTTTGGGGGCCAACGTCCTGACTTTC. The V gene is TRBV7-8, the J gene TRBJ2-6; D gene ambiguous. Trimming cost V 3 bases and J 4 bases, with 16 bases left between them. CDR1 is SGHVS and CDR2 is FQNEAQ in the germline V gene. The CDR3 spans 17 residues.

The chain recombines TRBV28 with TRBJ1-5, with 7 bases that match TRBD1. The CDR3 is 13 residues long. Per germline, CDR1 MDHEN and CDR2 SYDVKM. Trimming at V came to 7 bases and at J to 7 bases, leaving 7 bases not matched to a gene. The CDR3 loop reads CASTRQGGQPQHF. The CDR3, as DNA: TGTGCCAGCACAAGACAGGGTGGACAGCCCCAGCATTTT.

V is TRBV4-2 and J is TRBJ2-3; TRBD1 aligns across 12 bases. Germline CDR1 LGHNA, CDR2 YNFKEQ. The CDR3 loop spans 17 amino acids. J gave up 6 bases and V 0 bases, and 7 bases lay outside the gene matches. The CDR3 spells CASSQEAGTGGWDTQYF. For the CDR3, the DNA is TGTGCCAGCAGCCAAGAAGCCGGGACAGGGGGCTGGGATACGCAGTATTTT.

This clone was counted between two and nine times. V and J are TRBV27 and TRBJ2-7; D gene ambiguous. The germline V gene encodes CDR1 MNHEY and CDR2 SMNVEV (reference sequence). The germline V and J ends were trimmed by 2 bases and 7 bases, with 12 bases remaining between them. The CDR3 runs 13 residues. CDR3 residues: CASSLAAGREQYF. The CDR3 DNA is TGTGCCAGCAGTTTAGCGGCCGGAAGGGAGCAGTACTTC.

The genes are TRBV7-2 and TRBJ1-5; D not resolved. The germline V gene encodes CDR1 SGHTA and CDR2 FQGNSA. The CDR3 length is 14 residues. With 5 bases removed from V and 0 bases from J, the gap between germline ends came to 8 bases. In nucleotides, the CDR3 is TGTGCCAGCAGCAAGACGGGTAGCAATCAGCCCCAGCATTTT. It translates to CASSKTGSNQPQHF.

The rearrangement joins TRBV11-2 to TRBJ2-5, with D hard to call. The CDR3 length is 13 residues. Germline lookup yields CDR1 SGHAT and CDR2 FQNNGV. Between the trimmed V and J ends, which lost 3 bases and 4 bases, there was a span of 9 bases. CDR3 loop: CASSLNIRETQYF. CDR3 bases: TGTGCCAGCAGCTTGAACATAAGAGAGACCCAGTACTTC.

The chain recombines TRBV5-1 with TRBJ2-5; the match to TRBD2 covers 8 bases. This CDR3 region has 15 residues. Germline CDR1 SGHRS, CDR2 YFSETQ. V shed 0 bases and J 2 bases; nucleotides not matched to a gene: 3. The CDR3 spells CASSLGPGGQETQYF. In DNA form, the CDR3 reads TGCGCCAGCAGCTTGGGGCCGGGAGGGCAAGAGACCCAGTACTTC.

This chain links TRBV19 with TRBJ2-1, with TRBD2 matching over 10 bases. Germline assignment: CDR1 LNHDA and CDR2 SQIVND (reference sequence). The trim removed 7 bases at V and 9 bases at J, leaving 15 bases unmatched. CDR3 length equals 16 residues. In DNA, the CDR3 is TGTGCCAGTAAACTTCACGGGAGCGGGAGGGCCGGTGAGCAGTTCTTC. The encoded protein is CASKLHGSGRAGEQFF.

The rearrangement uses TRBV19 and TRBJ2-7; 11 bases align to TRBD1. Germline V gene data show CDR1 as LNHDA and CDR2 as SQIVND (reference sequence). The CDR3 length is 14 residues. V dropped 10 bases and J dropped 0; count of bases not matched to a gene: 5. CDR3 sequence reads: CAKPGTGGSYEQYF. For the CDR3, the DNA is TGTGCCAAGCCCGGGACAGGGGGCTCCTACGAGCAGTACTTC.

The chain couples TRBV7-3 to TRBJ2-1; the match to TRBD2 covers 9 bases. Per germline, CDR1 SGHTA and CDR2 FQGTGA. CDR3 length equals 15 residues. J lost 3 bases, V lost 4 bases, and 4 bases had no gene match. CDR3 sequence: CASSSVAGVYNEQFF. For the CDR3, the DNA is TGTGCCAGCAGCTCCGTAGCGGGAGTCTACAATGAGCAGTTCTTC.

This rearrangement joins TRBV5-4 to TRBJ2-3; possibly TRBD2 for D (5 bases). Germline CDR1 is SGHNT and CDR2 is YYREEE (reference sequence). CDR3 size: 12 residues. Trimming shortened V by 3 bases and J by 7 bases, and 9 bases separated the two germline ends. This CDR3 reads CASSSASNTQYF. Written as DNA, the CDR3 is TGTGCCAGCAGCTCAGCTAGCAATACGCAGTATTTT.

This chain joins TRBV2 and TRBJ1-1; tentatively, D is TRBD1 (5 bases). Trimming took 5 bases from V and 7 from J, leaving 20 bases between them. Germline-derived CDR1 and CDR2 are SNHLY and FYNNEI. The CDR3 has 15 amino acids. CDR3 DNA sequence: TGTGCCAGCAGTATCAGTATGGACCTCGGGGGTGAAGCTTTCTTT. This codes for CASSISMDLGGEAFF.